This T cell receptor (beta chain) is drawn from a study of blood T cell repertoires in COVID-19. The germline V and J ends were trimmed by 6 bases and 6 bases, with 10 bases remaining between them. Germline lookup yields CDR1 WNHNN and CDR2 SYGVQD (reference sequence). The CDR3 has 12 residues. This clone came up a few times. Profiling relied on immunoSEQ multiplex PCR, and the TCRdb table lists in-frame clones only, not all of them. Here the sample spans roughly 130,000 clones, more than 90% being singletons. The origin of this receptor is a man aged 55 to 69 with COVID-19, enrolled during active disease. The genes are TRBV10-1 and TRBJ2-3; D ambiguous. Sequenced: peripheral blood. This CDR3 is CASSPGWDTQYF. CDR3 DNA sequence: TGCGCCAGCAGCCCCGGGTGGGATACGCAGTATTTT.